A single TCR beta chain is shown here with its context. As yet, its antigen is unknown. These data are taken from a study of T cell responses to AZD1222 COVID-19 vaccine. General study findings and limits: Clonal diversity may have been underestimated in mostly white British donors. Reports indicate that nearly half of spike-specific TCRs are directed at unmutated variant regions. Spike-wide coverage was observed for vaccine-associated CD4 TCRs, with dominant responses at 160-218 and 743-854. Of the AZD1222 recipients, only six or seven were seropositive at baseline.

Sequencing used immunoSEQ multiplex PCR; TCRdb keeps in-frame clones, though not all of them. The sample carries some 150,000 clones, around nine tenths recorded once. The TCR comes from an adult in good health. The source material was peripheral blood, sampled on day 0 of AZD1222 vaccination.

CDR3 DNA sequence: TGTGCCAGCAGCGCGGGACACGGTAATGAAAAACTGTTTTTT. Translated, it gives CASSAGHGNEKLFF. The chain recombines TRBV9 with TRBJ1-4, with D possibly TRBD1 on 6 matching bases. V was shortened by 3 bases and J by 4 bases, with 10 bases between the two germline ends. This CDR3 has 14 amino acids. Germline-derived CDR1 and CDR2 are SGDLS and YYNGEE.